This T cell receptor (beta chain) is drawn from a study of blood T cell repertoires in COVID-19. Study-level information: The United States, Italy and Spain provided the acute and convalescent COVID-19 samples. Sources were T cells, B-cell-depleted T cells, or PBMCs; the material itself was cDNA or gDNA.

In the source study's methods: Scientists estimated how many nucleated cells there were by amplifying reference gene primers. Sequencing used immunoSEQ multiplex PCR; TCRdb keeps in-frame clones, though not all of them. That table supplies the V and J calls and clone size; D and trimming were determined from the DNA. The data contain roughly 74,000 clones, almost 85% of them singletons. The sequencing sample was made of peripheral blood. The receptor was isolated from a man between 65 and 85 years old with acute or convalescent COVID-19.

The CDR3 DNA reads as TGCGCCAGCAGCCAGTCTGCGGGGGCGGAGGGCTACACCTTC. Its protein is CASSQSAGAEGYTF. The genes are TRBV4-3 and TRBJ1-2; a weak D match, TRBD1 (6 bases). Germline V CDR1 and CDR2: LGHNA, YSLEER. V lost 3 bases and J lost 8, with 16 bases in between. This CDR3 contains 14 residues.